The 16 T cell receptor beta chains given below trace back to one sample, sequenced in a study of PD-1 blockade in mismatch repair-deficient tumors. Profiling relied on immunoSEQ multiplex PCR, and the TCRdb table lists in-frame clones only, not all of them. The profile covers under 150,000 clones, with about 88% appearing a single time and approximately 12% taken by the ten largest. This sample comprised peripheral blood, obtained 44 weeks after starting pembrolizumab. The receptor source for this set is an adult with mismatch repair-deficient cancer.

J is TRBJ1-4 and V is TRBV2, with a tentative D call TRBD1 (5 bases). The CDR3 runs 15 residues. Trimming removed 2 bases from V and 7 bases from J, with 14 bases in between. CDR1 is SNHLY, CDR2 FYNNEI, per germline. The CDR3 DNA reads as TGTGCCAGCAGTGAATTGGTGGGAAGGGGTGAAAAACTGTTTTTT. It specifies CASSELVGRGEKLFF.

The chain is built from TRBV4-3 and TRBJ2-7, with TRBD2 matching 11 bases. The ends lost 5 bases at V and 6 bases at J; junction bases unmatched: 12. Germline V gene data show CDR1 as LGHNA and CDR2 as YSLEER. The CDR3 sequence is 16 residues long. DNA of the CDR3: TGCGCCAGCAGCACCCGGACTAGCGGGCCCATTTTCGAGCAGTACTTC. This sequence encodes CASSTRTSGPIFEQYF.

The V and J genes are TRBV2 and TRBJ2-3; D uncertain. The CDR3 has 14 amino acids. The germline CDR1 and CDR2 sequences are SNHLY and FYNNEI. Trimming cost V 6 bases and J 2 bases, with 12 bases left between them. CDR3 loop: CASRYGDYTDTQYF. CDR3 DNA sequence: TGTGCCAGCAGGTACGGAGATTACACAGATACGCAGTATTTT.

The genes are TRBV27 and TRBJ2-3, with 7 bases lining up with TRBD1. CDR3 length equals 15 residues. The V and J ends lost 2 bases and 0 bases, in that order; junction bases with no gene match: 2. CDR1 MNHEY and CDR2 SMNVEV come from the germline V gene (reference sequence). DNA of the CDR3: TGTGCCAGCAGTTTACGGGACAGAAGCACAGATACGCAGTATTTT. Protein product: CASSLRDRSTDTQYF.

The rearrangement uses TRBV7-6 and TRBJ2-7; D gene ambiguous. Trimming took off 2 bases at V and 2 bases at J, with 10 bases between the two ends. Germline CDR1 SGHVS, CDR2 FNYEAQ. The CDR3 is 14 amino acids. CDR3 region: CASSLYTGTYEQYF. In DNA, the CDR3 is TGTGCCAGCAGCTTATACACCGGAACCTACGAGCAGTACTTC.

V gene TRBV19 combines with J gene TRBJ2-2, with D unclear. The V gene lost 1 base and the J gene lost 6 bases, with 3 bases spanning the gap. CDR3 size: 12 residues. Germline CDR1 reads LNHDA; CDR2 reads SQIVND (reference sequence). CDR3 protein: CASSIVAGELFF. The CDR3 nucleotides read TGTGCCAGTAGTATAGTGGCCGGGGAGCTGTTTTTT.

The chain recombines TRBV7-2 with TRBJ2-7; perhaps D is TRBD1 or TRBD2 (5 bases each). The germline V gene has CDR1 SGHTA and CDR2 FQGNSA. Trimming removed 3 bases from V and 2 bases from J, with 20 bases in between. This CDR3 spans 17 amino acids. DNA for the CDR3: TGTGCCAGCAGCTTGACCGGGACCAAGATCAACCCCTACGAGCAGTACTTC. Its protein product is CASSLTGTKINPYEQYF.

This sequence joins TRBV6-6 and TRBJ2-7; 7 nucleotides line up with TRBD2. Germline CDR1 is MNHNY and CDR2 is SVGAGI (reference sequence). J lost 4 bases, V lost 5 bases, and 8 bases had no gene match. CDR3 length equals 14 residues. The CDR3: CASSLASGTYEQYF. The CDR3 DNA reads as TGTGCCAGCAGTCTAGCTAGCGGAACTTACGAGCAGTACTTC.

This chain connects TRBV11-2 to TRBJ1-1; no clear D. CDR1 and CDR2 (germline): SGHAT, FQNNGV. There are 13 residues in the CDR3. V gave up 2 bases and J gave up 3 bases, with 7 bases separating them. CDR3 residues: CASSLLQDTEAFF. The CDR3 DNA reads as TGTGCCAGCAGCTTATTGCAGGACACTGAAGCTTTCTTT. Full variable domain (rest looked up from reference TRBV11-2 and TRBJ1-1): EAGVAQSPRYKIIEKRQSVAFWCNPISGHATLYWYQQILGQGPKLLIQFQNNGVVDDSQLPKDRFSAERLKGVDSTLKIQPAKLEDSAVYLCASSLLQDTEAFFGQGTRLTVV.

CDR3: CASSPWTFQGEQFF. In nucleotides, the CDR3 is TGTGCCAGCAGCCCCTGGACGTTTCAGGGTGAGCAGTTCTTC. The chain is built from TRBV7-2 and TRBJ2-1; TRBD1 is a possible D gene (5 bases). The germline gives CDR1 SGHTA, CDR2 FQGNSA. V lost 5 bases, J lost 9 bases, and 17 bases lay in between. The CDR3 runs 14 residues.

J is TRBJ2-5 and V is TRBV7-9, with TRBD2 as a possible D gene (5 bases). Looked up from germline, CDR1 is SEHNR and CDR2 is FQNEAQ (reference sequence). Trimming left V 5 bases short and J 5 bases short, with 9 bases between. There are 12 residues in the CDR3. The CDR3 loop is CASSRDGETQYF. In DNA, the CDR3 is TGTGCCAGCAGCCGGGATGGGGAGACCCAGTACTTC.

The genes are TRBV29-1 and TRBJ2-7; D unresolved. Deletions cut 4 bases from V and 1 base from J, with 11 bases between. The CDR3 length is 13 residues. Germline values: CDR1 SQVTM, CDR2 ANQGSEA. The CDR3 sequence: CSVAPGKSYEQYF. CDR3 bases: TGCAGCGTTGCTCCTGGGAAATCCTACGAGCAGTACTTC.

The J gene is TRBJ1-1, the V gene TRBV6-6; 8 positions agree with TRBD1. Germline loops: CDR1 MNHNY, CDR2 SVGAGI (reference sequence). V was clipped by 5 bases and J by 4 bases; unmatched bases: 6. CDR3 length: 14 amino acids. CDR3 DNA sequence: TGTGCCAGCAGTAATCAGGGGGCGATCACTGAAGCTTTCTTT. Its protein is CASSNQGAITEAFF.

The chain joins TRBV25-1 to TRBJ1-2; D perhaps matches TRBD1 (5 bases). The V end was cut by 1 base, the J end by 3 bases, with 6 bases between. CDR3 length: 13 amino acids. Germline lookup yields CDR1 MGHDK and CDR2 SYGVNS. This chain's CDR3 is CASSELGDYGYTF. In DNA, the CDR3 is TGTGCCAGCAGTGAATTAGGGGACTATGGCTACACCTTC.

V and J are TRBV4-3 and TRBJ2-7, with D perhaps TRBD2 (5 bases). Germline assignment: CDR1 LGHNA and CDR2 YSLEER. The CDR3 has 16 residues. The V end lost 3 bases, the J end lost 6 bases, and 21 bases lay between the germline ends. The CDR3 protein is CASSQTTGRGRGEQYF. The CDR3 nucleotides read TGCGCCAGCAGCCAGACGACGGGCCGCGGGCGTGGCGAGCAGTACTTC.

This chain joins TRBV5-1 and TRBJ2-2; 7 nucleotides agree with TRBD1. Per the germline V gene, CDR1 is SGHRS and CDR2 is YFSETQ. The V segment lost 4 bases and the J segment 6 bases; nucleotides outside the gene matches: 6. The CDR3 extends over 14 amino acids. CDR3 sequence (DNA): TGCGCCAGCAGCAGACAGGGAGATCCCGGGGAGCTGTTTTTT. Encoded protein: CASSRQGDPGELFF.